The 23 T cell receptor beta chains below all came from one sample that was sequenced in a study of shared clonotypes between healthy human individuals. Some clones are missing from TCRdb's copy, which holds only in-frame ones; the method was immunoSEQ multiplex PCR. The sample has 1 million to 1.3 million clones, 78% seen once. The specimen was memory CD4+ T cells from PBMCs. Subset of the sample: CD45RA-negative fraction. These receptor sequences come from a man between 18 and 35 years old in good health. Some clones in this sample may be carry-over from other donors' samples.

The chain joins TRBV19 to TRBJ1-1; 7 nucleotides match TRBD1. The CDR3 spans 14 residues. Trimming took 4 bases from V and 3 from J; bases not matched to a gene: 5. The germline V gene encodes CDR1 LNHDA and CDR2 SQIVND (reference sequence). Here the CDR3 reads CASSTQGGDTEAFF. CDR3 bases: TGTGCCAGTAGTACCCAGGGGGGGGACACTGAAGCTTTCTTT.

The J gene is TRBJ2-2, the V gene TRBV5-6; possible D gene TRBD1, 5 bases. The germline V and J ends were trimmed by 1 base and 9 bases, with 16 bases remaining between them. Germline lookup yields CDR1 SGHDT and CDR2 YYEEEE. The CDR3 has 15 residues. The CDR3 DNA reads as TGTGCCAGCAGCTTGAGGGGCAGAAGGCCCCGGGAGCTGTTTTTT. Translated: CASSLRGRRPRELFF. Full variable domain (rest looked up from reference TRBV5-6 and TRBJ2-2): DAGVTQSPTHLIKTRGQQVTLRCSPKSGHDTVSWYQQALGQGPQFIFQYYEEEERQRGNFPDRFSGHQFPNYSSELNVNALLLGDSALYLCASSLRGRRPRELFFGEGSRLTVL.

The CDR3 bases are TGTGCCAGCAGCACACTGGATGGCAGTGCGAACTATGGCTACACCTTC. Amino acids: CASSTLDGSANYGYTF. V is TRBV4-2 and J is TRBJ1-2, with D unresolved. CDR1 is LGHNA and CDR2 is YNFKEQ in the germline V gene. This CDR3 has 16 amino acids. V lost 5 bases, J lost 2 bases, and 18 bases lay in between.

The CDR3 region is CASSDEGMDTEAFF. The CDR3, as DNA: TGTGCCAGCAGTGACGAGGGTATGGACACTGAAGCTTTCTTT. The chain recombines TRBV2 with TRBJ1-1; D unclear. Germline V lookup: CDR1 SNHLY, CDR2 FYNNEI. V lost 3 bases and J 3 bases, leaving 11 bases between the germline ends. The length of the CDR3 is 14 residues.

The chain has TRBV28 and TRBJ1-1, with D tentatively TRBD1 (5 bases). With 6 bases removed from V and 9 bases from J, the gap between germline ends came to 20 bases. CDR1 and CDR2 (germline): MDHEN, SYDVKM. The CDR3 has 14 residues. The CDR3, as DNA: TGTGCCAGCAGCACCCTATTGGGGCCTGAAAAAGCTTTCTTT. Translation gives CASSTLLGPEKAFF.

The chain joins TRBV19 to TRBJ2-7, with 8 positions matching TRBD2. V dropped 5 bases and J dropped 3; count of bases not matched to a gene: 9. Germline CDR1 is LNHDA and CDR2 is SQIVND (reference sequence). The CDR3 is made up of 15 amino acids. The CDR3 bases are TGTGCCAGTAGTCCCCTTGCGGGAGGCCTCTACGAGCAGTACTTC. Protein sequence: CASSPLAGGLYEQYF. The full variable domain, in which reference TRBV19 and TRBJ2-7 provide the parts outside the CDR3, is DGGITQSPKYLFRKEGQNVTLSCEQNLNHDAMYWYRQDPGQGLRLIYYSQIVNDFQKGDIAEGYSVSREKKESFPLTVTSAQKNPTAFYLCASSPLAGGLYEQYFGPGTRLTVT.

The chain links TRBV6-5 to TRBJ2-1; D is unresolved. Germline V gene sequence: CDR1 MNHEY, CDR2 SVGAGI. V dropped 9 bases and J dropped 5 bases, with 17 bases sitting between them. There are 14 residues in the CDR3. In DNA form, the CDR3 reads TGTGCCAGTGCCCGAATCGGAAGGGACAATGAGCAGTTCTTC. This encodes CASARIGRDNEQFF.

The V call is TRBV5-6, the J call TRBJ1-2; a possible D gene is TRBD1 (5 bases). With 1 base removed from V and 6 bases from J, the gap between germline ends came to 10 bases. The CDR3 consists of 13 residues. Germline-derived CDR1 and CDR2 are SGHDT and YYEEEE. The CDR3 sequence is CASSLRGGHGYTF. CDR3 coding DNA: TGTGCCAGCAGCTTGAGGGGAGGCCATGGCTACACCTTC.

The chain has TRBV9 and TRBJ2-3; 7 nucleotides line up with TRBD1. Losses at the gene ends were 4 bases for V and 3 bases for J; bases not matched to a gene: 11. Germline V lookup: CDR1 SGDLS, CDR2 YYNGEE. The CDR3 totals 16 residues. CDR3 DNA sequence: TGTGCCAGCAGCCCGACGACAGGGAACCCTACAGATACGCAGTATTTT. It is translated as CASSPTTGNPTDTQYF.

This rearrangement joins TRBV7-9 to TRBJ2-7; D is ambiguous. CDR3 length equals 15 residues. The germline gives CDR1 SEHNR, CDR2 FQNEAQ (reference sequence). Trimming shortened V by 1 base and J by 7 bases, and 17 bases separated the two germline ends. CDR3: CASSLDGWWGLEQYF. DNA for the CDR3: TGTGCCAGCAGCTTAGACGGGTGGTGGGGATTGGAGCAGTACTTC.

The CDR3 sequence: CASSLSQEETQYF. The CDR3, as DNA: TGTGCCAGCAGCTTATCGCAGGAAGAGACCCAGTACTTC. The rearrangement links TRBV7-9 to TRBJ2-5; D not resolved. Germline V CDR1 and CDR2: SEHNR, FQNEAQ (reference sequence). Trimming left V 2 bases short and J 3 bases short, with 7 bases between. The CDR3 is made up of 13 amino acids.

This clone was counted once. The rearrangement joins TRBV2 to TRBJ1-1; D not certain. The CDR3 sequence is 15 residues long. The germline V gene has CDR1 SNHLY and CDR2 FYNNEI. V was clipped by 5 bases and J by 3 bases, with 16 bases between them. CDR3 nucleotides: TGTGCCAGCAGTTCAGGTGGAGTCAAGGACACTGAAGCTTTCTTT. This sequence encodes CASSSGGVKDTEAFF. Using reference TRBV2 and TRBJ1-1 for the parts outside the CDR3, the full variable domain is EPEVTQTPSHQVTQMGQEVILRCVPISNHLYFYWYRQILGQKVEFLVSFYNNEISEKSEIFDDQFSVERPDGSNFTLKIRSTKLEDSAMYFCASSSGGVKDTEAFFGQGTRLTVV.

A few counts support this clone. The chain combines TRBV7-9 with TRBJ2-1; possible D gene TRBD2, 7 bases. This CDR3 has 16 amino acids. Germline V CDR1 and CDR2: SEHNR, FQNEAQ (reference sequence). Trimming removed 7 bases at V and 7 bases at J, with 23 bases between. The DNA for the CDR3 is TGTGCCAGCACCCCCCCCGGCAGGAGGGGGGGGAATGAGCAGTTCTTC. Its protein product is CASTPPGRRGGNEQFF.

The rearrangement joins TRBV29-1 to TRBJ2-2; 8 nucleotides agree with TRBD2. CDR3 size: 15 residues. Per the germline V gene, CDR1 is SQVTM and CDR2 is ANQGSEA. Germline trimming cut 4 bases from V and 2 bases from J; bases unmatched to any gene: 6. The DNA of the CDR3 is TGCAGCGTTGCAAAAGCGGGAGATAACACCGGGGAGCTGTTTTTT. It is translated as CSVAKAGDNTGELFF.

The J gene is TRBJ2-1, the V gene TRBV27, with D possibly being TRBD2 (5 bases). In germline, CDR1 is MNHEY, CDR2 SMNVEV (reference sequence). The germline V and J ends were trimmed by 6 bases and 1 base, with 16 bases remaining between them. The length of the CDR3 is 16 residues. CDR3 DNA sequence: TGTGCCAGCAGCCAACGAGGGAAAAGGTCCTACAATGAGCAGTTCTTC. Translating it yields CASSQRGKRSYNEQFF.

The rearrangement uses TRBV5-1 and TRBJ2-1, with D possibly being TRBD1 (5 bases). Per the germline V gene, CDR1 is SGHRS and CDR2 is YFSETQ. This CDR3 is built from 13 residues. V was trimmed by 0 bases and J by 8 bases, leaving 9 bases between them. The CDR3 reads CASSLEGYYEQFF. In DNA, the CDR3 is TGCGCCAGCAGCTTGGAGGGGTACTATGAGCAGTTCTTC. The entire variable domain, with the rest obtained from reference TRBV5-1 and TRBJ2-1, is as follows: KAGVTQTPRYLIKTRGQQVTLSCSPISGHRSVSWYQQTPGQGLQFLFEYFSETQRNKGNFPGRFSGRQFSNSRSEMNVSTLELGDSALYLCASSLEGYYEQFFGPGTRLTVL.

The chain combines TRBV29-1 with TRBJ2-6; the D is unclear. Trimming pared 4 bases from V and 0 bases from J, leaving 4 bases between. In germline, CDR1 is SQVTM, CDR2 ANQGSEA. The CDR3 totals 13 residues. CDR3 in amino acids: CSVALSGANVLTF. CDR3 bases: TGCAGCGTTGCTCTCTCTGGGGCCAACGTCCTGACTTTC. The full variable domain, with the rest looked up from reference TRBV29-1 and TRBJ2-6, is SAVISQKPSRDICQRGTSLTIQCQVDSQVTMMFWYRQQPGQSLTLIATANQGSEATYESGFVIDKFPISRPNLTFSTLTVSNMSPEDSSIYLCSVALSGANVLTFGAGSRLTVL.

The chain has TRBV7-3 and TRBJ2-1; 9 positions agree with TRBD1. The CDR3 consists of 14 residues. Per the germline V gene, CDR1 is SGHTA and CDR2 is FQGTGA. V lost 5 bases, J lost 6 bases, and 5 bases stayed unmatched. The DNA of the CDR3 is TGTGCCAGCAGCCCCACAGGGGGCGGCAATGAGCAGTTCTTC. It specifies CASSPTGGGNEQFF.

The chain joins TRBV4-3 to TRBJ1-1; D gene ambiguous. Germline lookup yields CDR1 LGHNA and CDR2 YSLEER. Trimming removed 1 base from V and 8 bases from J, with 8 bases in between. This CDR3 has 12 amino acids. The chain's CDR3 is CASSQVGSEAFF. CDR3 DNA sequence: TGCGCCAGCAGCCAAGTCGGCAGCGAAGCTTTCTTT.

V and J are TRBV4-3 and TRBJ2-1, with 11 positions matching TRBD1. CDR3 length: 16 residues. V dropped 3 bases and J dropped 5; count of bases not matched to a gene: 6. Germline CDR1 reads LGHNA; CDR2 reads YSLEER. The chain's CDR3 is CASSHLPGQGDNEQFF. The CDR3 nucleotides are TGCGCCAGCAGCCACCTACCGGGACAGGGGGACAATGAGCAGTTCTTC.

This clone was seen only a few times. This sequence joins TRBV4-1 and TRBJ1-2; 10 nucleotides match TRBD1. The length of the CDR3 is 19 residues. CDR1 is MGHRA and CDR2 is YSYEKL in the germline V gene. J lost 3 bases, V lost 0 bases, and 13 bases had no gene match. CDR3 residues: CASSQESLRGQGEDYGYTF. The CDR3 region has the DNA TGCGCCAGCAGCCAAGAATCCCTCCGAGGACAGGGGGAGGACTATGGCTACACCTTC.

J is TRBJ1-2 and V is TRBV5-6; D is uncertain. V lost 3 bases, J lost 5 bases, and 17 bases lay in between. This CDR3 is 15 amino acids long. Per germline, CDR1 SGHDT and CDR2 YYEEEE. In nucleotides, the CDR3 is TGTGCCAGCAGCTACTCCACCCCCGCGGGGTATGGCTACACCTTC. Translated, it gives CASSYSTPAGYGYTF.

Concerning this clone: This may arise from a read error, as a much more abundant clone is one base away. The J gene is TRBJ1-2, the V gene TRBV6-5; D is unclear. Germline-derived CDR1 and CDR2 are MNHEY and SVGAGI. This CDR3 contains 13 residues. The ends were cut back, 4 bases at V and 0 bases at J, with 6 bases in the middle. The CDR3 here is CASSLPPNYGYTF. The CDR3 bases are TGTGCCAGCAGTTTACCTCCTAACTATGGCTACACCTTC.